This T cell receptor (beta chain) was obtained from a study of graft-versus-host responses after intestinal transplantation. TCRdb keeps only in-frame clones here, not all; method: immunoSEQ multiplex PCR. The sample lists about 110,000 clones; over 80% were seen once. Note on this clone: The antigen is unknown.

The CDR3 runs to 11 residues. CDR1 is DFQATT, CDR2 SNEGSKA, per germline (reference sequence). The receptor was derived from a human donor who was the organ donor for an intestinal transplant. V and J are TRBV20-1 and TRBJ2-7; D is unclear. The starting material was unstimulated CD4+ T cells sorted from spleen or lymph node cells, obtained before transplant. Written as DNA, the CDR3 is TGCACCGCAGGTCAGAACTACGAGCAGTACTTC. It translates to CTAGQNYEQYF.